Listed below are T cell receptor beta chains from one sample, sequenced in a study of identical twins. From the 5' RACE reads, TCRdb called clonotypes with MiXCR, one entry per CDR3 protein. Counted here are about 530,000 distinct CDR3 sequences, more than 20% occurring once; the ten biggest clones make up around 0.47%. The sample was also linked to a second study, of yellow fever vaccine responses in identical twins.

The sequenced sample consisted of CD4+ T cells sorted from blood. These TCRs come from a woman under 30 in good health. Both conserved end residues are part of each CDR3. A D gene is named only where the DNA matches it firmly. Expanded clones are given a class, and other clones once, few, many or no size at all.

size,D,V,J,CDR3,DNA
.,.,TRBV29-1,TRBJ2-3,CTIPGPGATDTQYF,TGCACCATCCCTGGTCCAGGGGCGACAGATACGCAGTATTTT
.,TRBD2,TRBV15,TRBJ2-5,CATSTPGGGETQYF,TGTGCCACCAGCACCCCGGGAGGGGGAGAGACCCAGTACTTC
few,TRBD1,TRBV10-3,TRBJ2-3,CAISERGPTDTQYF,TGTGCCATCAGTGAGAGGGGGCCCACAGATACGCAGTATTTT
.,.,TRBV6-1,TRBJ2-7,CASSPSLQTPKQYF,TGTGCCAGCAGCCCCAGTCTACAGACCCCCAAGCAGTACTTC
few,.,TRBV3-1,TRBJ2-2,CASRRLQGTGELFF,TGTGCCAGCAGACGCCTACAGGGTACCGGGGAGCTGTTTTTT
.,TRBD1,TRBV27,TRBJ2-2,CASSWDRVGAGELFF,TGTGCCAGCAGTTGGGACAGGGTGGGAGCCGGGGAGCTGTTTTTT
.,.,TRBV24-1,TRBJ2-2,CATVDSSNTGELFF,TGTGCCACTGTAGACAGTTCGAACACCGGGGAGCTGTTTTTT
.,TRBD2,TRBV3-1,TRBJ2-7,CASSRGQGLAGEPYEQYF,TGTGCCAGCAGCCGGGGACAGGGACTAGCGGGAGAACCCTACGAGCAGTACTTC
.,.,TRBV12-3/TRBV12-4,TRBJ2-1,CASSQPTGLQFF,TGTGCCAGCAGCCAGCCCACGGGACTTCAGTTCTTC
.,.,TRBV3-1,TRBJ2-7,CASSQEGVSSYEQYF,TGTGCCAGCAGCCAAGAGGGGGTCTCCTCCTACGAGCAGTACTTC
few,TRBD1,TRBV7-8,TRBJ1-6,CASSLTGMGPLHF,TGTGCCAGCAGCTTGACAGGGATGGGACCCCTCCACTTT
.,.,TRBV29-1,TRBJ2-2,CSVERYTGELFF,TGCAGCGTTGAAAGGTACACCGGGGAGCTGTTTTTT
.,TRBD1,TRBV5-6,TRBJ2-7,CASNRQGSYEQYF,TGTGCCAGCAACCGACAGGGGTCCTACGAGCAGTACTTC
.,TRBD1,TRBV6-1,TRBJ1-2,CASSRDRLNYGYTF,TGTGCCAGCAGTCGGGACAGGCTAAACTATGGCTACACCTTC
.,.,TRBV14,TRBJ2-2,CASSQKLFGTGELFF,TGTGCCAGCAGCCAGAAGTTGTTCGGCACCGGGGAGCTGTTTTTT
once,.,TRBV24-1,TRBJ2-1,CATSDAGPQKQFF,TGTGCCACCAGTGATGCGGGACCTCAAAAGCAGTTCTTC
few,.,TRBV20-1,TRBJ2-3,CSARGGASTDTQYF,TGCAGTGCTAGGGGCGGGGCTTCCACAGATACGCAGTATTTT
.,TRBD1,TRBV24-1,TRBJ2-1,CASSQGVGEQFF,TGTGCCTCTAGTCAGGGGGTGGGAGAGCAGTTCTTC
few,.,TRBV20-1,TRBJ2-5,CSARDTGLETQYF,TGCAGTGCTAGGGACACAGGGTTAGAGACCCAGTACTTC
.,TRBD1,TRBV6-2/TRBV6-3,TRBJ1-1,CASSYSGQAAGRNTEAFF,TGTGCCAGCAGTTACTCCGGACAGGCCGCGGGACGGAACACTGAAGCTTTCTTT
.,TRBD1,TRBV9,TRBJ2-3,CASSAGQGKRTDTQYF,TGTGCCAGCAGCGCCGGACAGGGAAAAAGAACAGATACGCAGTATTTT
.,TRBD1,TRBV28,TRBJ1-2,CASSPTGGNPYGYTF,TGTGCCAGCAGTCCAACAGGGGGGAACCCTTATGGCTACACCTTC
.,TRBD2,TRBV11-2,TRBJ2-1,CASSRSLSGAGSYNEQFF,TGTGCCAGCAGCCGCTCTCTTAGCGGGGCGGGCTCCTACAATGAGCAGTTCTTC
few,TRBD1,TRBV5-1,TRBJ1-1,CASSPRDRGSSNTEAFF,TGCGCCAGCAGCCCCCGGGACAGGGGCTCTTCGAACACTGAAGCTTTCTTT
.,TRBD2,TRBV25-1,TRBJ2-1,CASRDMGGVNEQFF,TGTGCCAGCAGAGACATGGGAGGGGTCAATGAGCAGTTCTTC
.,.,TRBV20-1,TRBJ1-3,CSARTQGIRNTIYF,TGCAGTGCTAGGACGCAGGGAATCCGAAACACCATATATTTT
.,TRBD2,TRBV2,TRBJ2-4,CASSEERGARLQYF,TGTGCCAGCAGTGAAGAGCGGGGGGCTCGCCTTCAGTACTTC
.,.,TRBV29-1,TRBJ1-2,CSTRDTYGYTF,TGCAGCACGCGGGACACCTATGGCTACACCTTC
.,.,TRBV4-2,TRBJ1-1,CASSQAGGGFTEAFF,TGTGCCAGCAGCCAAGCCGGGGGCGGTTTCACTGAAGCTTTCTTT
few,.,TRBV5-1,TRBJ2-1,CASSFVSWDEQFF,TGCGCCAGCAGCTTTGTTTCGTGGGATGAGCAGTTCTTC
.,TRBD2,TRBV2,TRBJ2-7,CASMELAGVGAYEQYF,TGTGCCAGCATGGAGCTAGCGGGAGTGGGGGCCTACGAGCAGTACTTC
.,.,TRBV2,TRBJ2-5,CASNFGLSAFLNLGETQYF,TGTGCCAGCAATTTCGGGCTTTCGGCTTTTCTCAACCTGGGGGAGACCCAGTACTTC
.,TRBD1,TRBV20-1,TRBJ2-3,CSARVRTGEASTDTQYF,TGCAGTGCTAGAGTCAGGACAGGCGAAGCTAGCACAGATACGCAGTATTTT